This TCR beta chain was found in a study of OX40 agonist ivuxolimab in advanced cancers. The study, taken as a whole, reports: Clonal expansion from baseline to week 6 occurred in both CD4+ and CD8+ T cells. Some nonresponders also had low normalized T-cell clonal expansion.

To note about this clone: Antigen specificity is unknown.

Autoimmune disease history or systemic immunosuppression excluded patients. Germline V gene data show CDR1 as SGDLS and CDR2 as YYNGEE. The CDR3 has 18 amino acids. The V gene lost 0 bases and the J gene lost 1 base, with 17 bases spanning the gap. This table comes from immunoSEQ multiplex PCR, and its TCRdb copy is limited to in-frame clones, with some not included. The sample comprises tens of thousands of clones, approximately 84% of which are singletons, and 9.5% to 15% rests with the top ten. This clonotype was sampled from an adult with an advanced solid tumor such as melanoma, head and neck, liver or kidney cancer. The rearrangement links TRBV9 to TRBJ2-1; D might be TRBD2 (6 bases). Specimen: CD4+ or CD8+ T cells sorted from blood, collected in a trial of the OX40 agonist ivuxolimab. This CDR3 reads CASSVAYVEGRSYNEQFF. CDR3 bases: TGTGCCAGCAGCGTAGCTTATGTTGAGGGGAGGTCCTACAATGAGCAGTTCTTC.